This TCR beta chain was recovered during a study of graft-versus-host responses after intestinal transplantation. The junction had 12 bases not matched to a gene; V was cut back by 6 bases and J by 4 bases. The CDR3 extends over 14 amino acids. Germline lookup yields CDR1 SQVTM and CDR2 ANQGSEA. TCRdb's table, derived via immunoSEQ multiplex PCR, lists solely in-frame clones and lacks some. The profile covers roughly 69,000 clones, with about nine tenths appearing a single time and 6.5% to 8% taken by the ten largest. The material was bone marrow, obtained around 730 days after intestinal transplantation. This chain joins TRBV29-1 and TRBJ2-7; 7 bases agree with TRBD2. The TCR sequence derives from a human patient who received an intestinal transplant, so some T cells may come from the graft donor. The CDR3 protein is CSVYRTSVYYEQYF. CDR3 bases: TGCAGCGTATACCGAACTAGCGTTTATTACGAGCAGTACTTC.